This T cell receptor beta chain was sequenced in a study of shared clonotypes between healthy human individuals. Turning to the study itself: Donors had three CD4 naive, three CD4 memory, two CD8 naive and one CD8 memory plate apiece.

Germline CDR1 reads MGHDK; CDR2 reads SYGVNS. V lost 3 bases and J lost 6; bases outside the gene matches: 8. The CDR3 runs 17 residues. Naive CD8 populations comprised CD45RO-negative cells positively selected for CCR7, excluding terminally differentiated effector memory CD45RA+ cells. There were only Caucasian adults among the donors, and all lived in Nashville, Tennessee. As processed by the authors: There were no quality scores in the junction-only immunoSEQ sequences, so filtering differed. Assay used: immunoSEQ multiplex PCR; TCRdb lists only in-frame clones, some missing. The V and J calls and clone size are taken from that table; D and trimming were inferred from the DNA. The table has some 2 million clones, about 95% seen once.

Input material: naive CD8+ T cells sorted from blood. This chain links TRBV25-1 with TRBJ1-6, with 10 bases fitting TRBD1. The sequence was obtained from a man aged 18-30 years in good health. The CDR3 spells CASSDPGQGFLNSPLHF. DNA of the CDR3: TGTGCCAGCAGTGATCCGGGACAGGGGTTTCTTAATTCACCCCTCCACTTT.